Sequencing of this T cell receptor beta chain was carried out in a study of regulatory T cells in long-lasting Graves disease. Time point given: persistent/refractory GD, antithyroid drugs over 5 years with positive TRAb. From RNA extracted from PBMCs, the TCR library was made. Xi'an, China, was home to the endocrinology department that provided patients. This clonotype has only a few counts. Trimming removed 6 bases from V and 4 bases from J, with 12 bases in between. The CDR3 contains 14 residues. Germline CDR1 and CDR2: LNHDA and SQIVND (reference sequence). With iRepertoire HTBI primers and Arm-PCR of CDR3 regions, TCR beta libraries were built. TCRdb reanalysed the multiplex PCR reads using MiXCR and keeps one entry per CDR3 protein. The sample contains 300,000 to 500,000 distinct CDR3 sequences, around 20% of which appear only once.

Here the sequenced sample was peripheral blood mononuclear cells (PBMCs), taken when the disease was refractory, from a patient treated with antithyroid drugs. The genes are TRBV19 and TRBJ2-2; weak D call: TRBD2 (6 bases). This sequence was found in a female donor with Graves disease. In DNA, the CDR3 is TGTGCCAGTAGAGAGGGACTTTCCACCGGGGAGCTGTTTTTT. This encodes CASREGLSTGELFF. Full variable domain (rest looked up from reference TRBV19 and TRBJ2-2): DGGITQSPKYLFRKEGQNVTLSCEQNLNHDAMYWYRQDPGQGLRLIYYSQIVNDFQKGDIAEGYSVSREKKESFPLTVTSAQKNPTAFYLCASREGLSTGELFFGEGSRLTVL.